The 23 T cell receptor beta chains below come from one sample, sequenced in a study of response to subunit inactivated influenza vaccine. TCRdb fed the RT-PCR reads into MiXCR, producing one record per CDR3 protein. The repertoire includes 750,000 to 850,000 distinct CDR3 sequences, 18% of them detected once, and roughly a tenth sits in the top ten. Sample: PBMCs from blood, taken about 5 days after vaccination. All receptors derive from a man aged 50 to 60 who received an inactivated influenza vaccine.

The chain is built from TRBV28 and TRBJ2-1, with D perhaps TRBD1 (6 bases). This CDR3 spans 15 amino acids. Germline values: CDR1 MDHEN, CDR2 SYDVKM. V was clipped by 8 bases and J by 5 bases, with 19 bases between them. CDR3 protein: CASVPHNRADNEQFF. In nucleotides, the CDR3 is TGTGCCAGCGTTCCACATAACAGGGCGGACAATGAGCAGTTCTTC.

This clonotype was observed a handful of times. The chain uses TRBV4-1 and TRBJ1-2; 7 bases align to TRBD1. Trimming removed 1 base from V and 5 bases from J; junction bases left unmatched: 7. The CDR3 is made up of 15 amino acids. Looked up from germline, CDR1 is MGHRA and CDR2 is YSYEKL. CDR3 nucleotides: TGCGCCAGCAGCCAAGTGACAGGGCAACGGTATGGCTACACCTTC. As protein: CASSQVTGQRYGYTF.

This clonotype was seen a handful of times. The rearrangement uses TRBV20-1 and TRBJ1-5, with a weak D call TRBD1 (5 bases). Germline V lookup: CDR1 DFQATT, CDR2 SNEGSKA (reference sequence). The CDR3 spans 14 residues. The V end was cut by 0 bases, the J end by 2 bases, with 8 bases between. The CDR3 DNA is TGCAGTGCTAGAGAGGGGGGGGGCAATCAGCCCCAGCATTTT. It is translated as CSAREGGGNQPQHF.

This clonotype was picked up a small number of times. The rearrangement links TRBV7-2 to TRBJ2-5, with TRBD1 matching over 8 bases. The CDR3 covers 16 residues. Germline CDR1 is SGHTA and CDR2 is FQGNSA. V shed 4 bases, J shed 10 bases, and the junction held 17 bases outside the gene matches. This CDR3 is CASSYSVGRGPGGQYF. The CDR3 DNA reads TGTGCCAGCAGCTACTCGGTGGGCAGGGGGCCTGGGGGCCAGTACTTC.

This clonotype was picked up many times. The chain uses TRBV12-3 or TRBV12-4 and TRBJ2-5; 7 bases are shared with TRBD2. The CDR3 runs 13 residues. Germline trimming cut 6 bases from V and 5 bases from J; bases unmatched to any gene: 6. CDR3 region: CASSAGVGETQYF. CDR3 in DNA: TGTGCCAGCAGCGCGGGAGTGGGGGAGACCCAGTACTTC.

V gene TRBV20-1 combines with J gene TRBJ2-1; D is possibly TRBD1 (6 bases). The germline V and J ends were trimmed by 4 bases and 0 bases, with 13 bases remaining between them. CDR3 length: 15 residues. CDR1 is DFQATT, CDR2 SNEGSKA, per germline (reference sequence). CDR3 protein: CSATSTGNSYNEQFF. The CDR3 DNA reads as TGCAGTGCTACGTCGACAGGCAACTCCTACAATGAGCAGTTCTTC.

V usage is TRBV27 and J usage is TRBJ2-1; 8 positions match TRBD1. J gave up 5 bases and V 3 bases, and 6 bases lay outside the gene matches. The CDR3 spans 15 residues. Germline CDR1 MNHEY, CDR2 SMNVEV (reference sequence). The CDR3 here is CASSFTGGTHNEQFF. In nucleotides, the CDR3 is TGTGCCAGCAGTTTTACAGGGGGTACCCACAATGAGCAGTTCTTC.

In its sample, this clonotype was seen a few times. The CDR3 loop reads CASSLVLWGTDTQYF. CDR3 DNA sequence: TGTGCCAGCAGCTTAGTTCTCTGGGGGACAGATACGCAGTATTTT. The chain couples TRBV7-2 to TRBJ2-3, with D possibly called TRBD1 or TRBD2 (5 bases each). Germline CDR1 and CDR2: SGHTA and FQGNSA. The CDR3 runs to 15 residues. The V gene lost 1 base and the J gene lost 3 bases, with 11 bases spanning the gap.

In its sample, this clonotype was seen many times. The rearrangement joins TRBV20-1 to TRBJ2-3; no clear D gene. V gave up 4 bases and J gave up 4 bases, with 12 bases separating them. CDR1 and CDR2 (germline): DFQATT, SNEGSKA (reference sequence). The CDR3 runs 13 residues. CDR3 bases: TGCAGTGCTACCGGTCAACTCCCAGATACGCAGTATTTT. Translation gives CSATGQLPDTQYF.

The chain is built from TRBV12-3 or TRBV12-4 and TRBJ1-6; D is ambiguous. V lost 2 bases and J 7 bases, leaving 3 bases between the germline ends. CDR3 length equals 12 residues. The CDR3 coding sequence is TGTGCCAGCAGTTTATGGAATTCACCCCTCCACTTT. Protein sequence: CASSLWNSPLHF.

Remarks on this clonotype: A much larger clonotype is one base distant, so this may be a read error. The chain employs TRBV18 and TRBJ2-1; TRBD2 is a possible D gene (5 bases). Germline CDR1 reads KGHSH; CDR2 reads LQKENI. Trimming pared 3 bases from V and 2 bases from J, leaving 11 bases between. CDR3 length: 15 amino acids. CDR3 DNA sequence: TGTGCCAGCTCACCGAAGGACGGGACCTACAATGAGCAGTTCTTC. Translation: CASSPKDGTYNEQFF. Supplemented by reference TRBV18 and TRBJ2-1, the full variable domain reads NAGVMQNPRHLVRRRGQEARLRCSPMKGHSHVYWYRQLPEEGLKFMVYLQKENIIDESGMPKERFSAEFPKEGPSILRIQQVVRGDSAAYFCASSPKDGTYNEQFFGPGTRLTVL.

This clonotype occurred a few times. V is TRBV11-1 and J is TRBJ2-2; a possible D gene is TRBD2 (5 bases). The V end lost 5 bases, the J end lost 0 bases, and 19 bases lay between the germline ends. This CDR3 region has 18 residues. The germline V gene encodes CDR1 SGHAT and CDR2 FQDESV (reference sequence). CDR3 sequence reads: CASSAALEGSANTGELFF. The CDR3 region has the DNA TGTGCCAGCAGCGCAGCATTAGAGGGCAGCGCGAACACCGGGGAGCTGTTTTTT.

This sequence joins TRBV29-1 and TRBJ2-5; 13 bases map to TRBD2. After removal of 5 bases from V and 5 bases from J, the junction contained 5 bases not matched to a gene. This CDR3 is 14 amino acids long. Germline CDR1 SQVTM, CDR2 ANQGSEA. CDR3 region: CSVILAGGLETQYF. The CDR3 DNA reads TGCAGCGTTATACTAGCGGGGGGGCTGGAGACCCAGTACTTC.

V is TRBV5-1 and J is TRBJ2-7; TRBD1 matches 7 bases. Germline-derived CDR1 and CDR2 are SGHRS and YFSETQ. V lost 6 bases and J lost 0; bases outside the gene matches: 9. The CDR3 is made up of 15 amino acids. The CDR3 DNA is TGCGCCAGCACCCAGGGGGACGGCTACTCCTACGAGCAGTACTTC. It is translated as CASTQGDGYSYEQYF.

This clonotype has more than one count but fewer than ten. The chain links TRBV30 to TRBJ2-2; 7 nucleotides match TRBD1. With V trimmed by 2 bases and J by 0 bases, 9 bases remained unmatched. The CDR3 totals 17 residues. The germline gives CDR1 GTSNPN, CDR2 SVGIG (reference sequence). The chain's CDR3 is CAWSRLRGTANTGELFF. CDR3 sequence (DNA): TGTGCCTGGAGTAGACTTAGAGGGACAGCGAACACCGGGGAGCTGTTTTTT.

CDR3 region: CASSLGEGGYTF. CDR3 DNA: TGTGCCAGCAGCCTCGGAGAGGGCGGCTACACCTTC. This chain links TRBV6-5 with TRBJ1-2; D unclear. CDR1 MNHEY and CDR2 SVGAGI come from the germline V gene. The CDR3 length is 12 residues. V lost 6 bases, J lost 8 bases, and 13 bases lay in between.

In this sample, this clonotype turned up a few times. V is TRBV5-1 and J is TRBJ2-1; no reliable D call. This CDR3 comprises 16 residues. CDR1 and CDR2 from the germline V gene are SGHRS and YFSETQ. Trimming stripped 1 base from V and 1 base from J, with 12 bases between. CDR3: CASSLFGDSSYNEQFF. As DNA, the CDR3 is TGCGCCAGCAGCTTGTTTGGGGATTCTTCCTACAATGAGCAGTTCTTC.

This clonotype was seen a handful of times. V gene TRBV6-1 combines with J gene TRBJ2-3; D may be TRBD2 (5 bases). The CDR3 has 13 amino acids. V was clipped by 6 bases and J by 2 bases, with 9 bases between them. The germline V gene encodes CDR1 MNHNS and CDR2 SASEGT. In nucleotides, the CDR3 is TGTGCCAGCAGAACTAGTGACACAGATACGCAGTATTTT. This codes for CASRTSDTDTQYF.

CDR3 sequence reads: CASSPRSGRDTQYF. The CDR3, as DNA: TGTGCCAGCAGCCCACGGTCCGGGCGGGATACGCAGTATTTT. The rearrangement uses TRBV7-2 and TRBJ2-3; D not certain. CDR1 SGHTA and CDR2 FQGNSA come from the germline V gene. The V and J ends lost 5 bases and 6 bases respectively, with 15 bases between them. The CDR3 loop spans 14 amino acids.

This clonotype was recorded a few times. This chain uses TRBV15 with TRBJ2-1; the D is unclear. This CDR3 comprises 14 residues. Germline CDR1 LNHNV, CDR2 YYDKDF (reference sequence). V gave up 1 base and J gave up 8 bases, with 12 bases separating them. CDR3 loop: CATSRGVGGYEQFF. CDR3 DNA: TGTGCCACCAGCAGAGGCGTAGGTGGATATGAGCAGTTCTTC.

The J gene is TRBJ2-7, the V gene TRBV12-3 or TRBV12-4; maybe TRBD1 (6 bases). The CDR3 length is 15 residues. Trimming removed 3 bases at V and 6 bases at J, with 18 bases between. The CDR3 sequence: CASSFVQGKAGEQYF. CDR3 nucleotide sequence: TGTGCCAGCAGTTTTGTCCAGGGGAAGGCTGGCGAGCAGTACTTC.

Many counts were recorded for this clonotype. The chain couples TRBV20-1 to TRBJ2-7; 8 bases fit TRBD1. V shed 1 base and J 5 bases; nucleotides not matched to a gene: 4. The CDR3 runs to 13 residues. Germline V CDR1 and CDR2: DFQATT, SNEGSKA (reference sequence). CDR3 nucleotide sequence: TGCAGTGCTAGAGTGACAGGGGAAAACGAGCAGTACTTC. Protein: CSARVTGENEQYF.

This clonotype was seen a handful of times. CDR3 bases: TGCAGTGCTGACCCCGGGACTAGCGGGACCGGGTACAATGAGCAGTTCTTC. The encoded protein is CSADPGTSGTGYNEQFF. J is TRBJ2-1 and V is TRBV20-1; 13 bases are shared with TRBD2. CDR1 is DFQATT and CDR2 is SNEGSKA in the germline V gene (reference sequence). J gave up 4 bases and V 5 bases, and 11 bases lay outside the gene matches. This CDR3 spans 17 amino acids.